The T cell receptor (beta chain) under discussion was sequenced for a study of CD8+CD57+ T cells in acquired aplastic anemia. Study-wide results and caveats: A set of about 30 CD8+ CDR3 sequences was shared between patients and controls, and these sequences appeared highly expressed in patients.

Only patients with CD8+CD57+ cell expansion on flow cytometry were chosen for sequencing. Germline CDR1 is ENHRY and CDR2 is SYGVKD. The CDR3 extends over 16 amino acids. V lost 2 bases, J lost 4 bases, and 15 bases lay in between. Researchers used genomic DNA as the template to profile TCR beta VDJ and CDR3. TCRdb re-called the reads through MiXCR, storing one row per CDR3 protein. The data show roughly 200,000 distinct CDR3 sequences, with less than 65% seen just once and approximately 42% held by the top ten. This clonotype was seen only once. Its antigen is unknown. This sequence was found in a human donor with aplastic anemia. This chain joins TRBV10-3 and TRBJ2-1; tentatively, D is TRBD2 (5 bases). Sequences were obtained from sorted CD4+, CD8+, or CD8+CD57+ T cells (not recorded which) from PBMCs. The CDR3 nucleotides are TGTGCCATCAGTGAGAGCAGAGGGAGAAGATACAATGAGCAGTTCTTC. Its translation: CAISESRGRRYNEQFF.